This T cell receptor (beta chain) was captured by sequencing in a study of beta chain features in type 1 diabetes. Study-wide results and limits: Compared with healthy donors, patients appeared to share more similar naive, central memory and regulatory TCRB repertoires. Shorter TCRB CDR3s, moderately but significantly so, were found in Type 1 diabetes patients in all four CD4+ subsets. Whether TCRB rearrangement is influenced by HLA type went unresolved here.

The authors sorted CD4+ naive, central memory, regulatory and stem cell-like memory cells via CD45RO/CCR7/CD25/CD127/CD95/CD27. Germline V gives CDR1 LGHNA, CDR2 YSLEER. The CDR3 covers 17 residues. Trimming removed 0 bases from V and 0 bases from J, with 15 bases in between. Points on this clone: Its antigen is unknown.

Expressed TCRB transcripts were sequenced after all isolated RNA was converted to cDNA. Profiled with immunoSEQ multiplex PCR; TCRdb holds only in-frame clones, not every one. The data hold 600,000 to 700,000 clones, with around 11% observed a single time. The chain couples TRBV4-3 to TRBJ2-7; D remains unclear. The sample was naive CD4+ T cells from blood. This TCR derives from a man aged 30 to 39 with type 1 diabetes. The CDR3, as DNA: TGCGCCAGCAGCCAAGAAACACAGTTCAGACCCTCCTACGAGCAGTACTTC. The encoded protein is CASSQETQFRPSYEQYF.